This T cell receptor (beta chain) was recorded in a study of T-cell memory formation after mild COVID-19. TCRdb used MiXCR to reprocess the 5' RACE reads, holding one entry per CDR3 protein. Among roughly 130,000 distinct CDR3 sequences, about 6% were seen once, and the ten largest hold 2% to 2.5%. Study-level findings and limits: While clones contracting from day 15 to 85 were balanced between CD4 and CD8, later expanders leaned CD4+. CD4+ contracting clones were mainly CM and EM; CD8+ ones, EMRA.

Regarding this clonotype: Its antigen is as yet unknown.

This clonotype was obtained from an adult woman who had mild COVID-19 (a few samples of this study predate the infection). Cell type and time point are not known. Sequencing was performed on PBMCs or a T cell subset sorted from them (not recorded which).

In DNA form, the CDR3 reads TGCGCCAGCAGCCCCGGGACCGCGCCCAATGAAAAACTGTTTTTT. Translation gives CASSPGTAPNEKLFF. The gene calls are TRBV5-1 and TRBJ1-4; D is perhaps TRBD1 (5 bases). Trimming shortened V by 4 bases and J by 5 bases, and 15 bases separated the two germline ends. CDR1 is SGHRS and CDR2 is YFSETQ in the germline V gene. The CDR3 runs 15 residues.